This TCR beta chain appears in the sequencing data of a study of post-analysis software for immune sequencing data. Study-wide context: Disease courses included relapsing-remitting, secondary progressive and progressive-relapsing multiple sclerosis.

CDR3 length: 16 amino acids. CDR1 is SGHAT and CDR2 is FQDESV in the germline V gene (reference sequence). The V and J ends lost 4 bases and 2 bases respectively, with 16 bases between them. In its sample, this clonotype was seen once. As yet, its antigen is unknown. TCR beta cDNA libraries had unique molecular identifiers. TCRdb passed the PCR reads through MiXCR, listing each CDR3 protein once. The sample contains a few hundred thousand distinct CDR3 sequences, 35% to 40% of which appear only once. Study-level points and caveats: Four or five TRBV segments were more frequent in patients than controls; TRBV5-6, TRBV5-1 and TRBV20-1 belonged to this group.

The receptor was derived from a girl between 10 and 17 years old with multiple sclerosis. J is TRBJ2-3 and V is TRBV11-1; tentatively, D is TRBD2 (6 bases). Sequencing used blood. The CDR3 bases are TGTGCCAGCAGCTCCAGGGAGGAGACAGACACAGATACGCAGTATTTT. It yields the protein CASSSREETDTDTQYF.